Shown below are 12 T cell receptor beta chains from a single sample sequenced in a study of T cell responses to AZD1222 COVID-19 vaccine. TCRdb keeps only in-frame clones here, not all; method: immunoSEQ multiplex PCR. The sample lists more than 50,000 clones; about nine tenths were seen once. The sequencing used peripheral blood, collected 28 days after the second AZD1222 dose. The receptors come from an adult who received the AZD1222 COVID-19 vaccine.

This clone was found once. The rearrangement joins TRBV3-1 (or the pseudogene TRBV3-2) to TRBJ2-2; 7 bases are a match to TRBD2. The J segment lost 6 bases and the V segment lost 6 bases, leaving 1 base of the junction unmatched. Germline V gives CDR1 LGHDT, CDR2 YNNKEL (reference sequence). The CDR3 has 12 amino acids. This CDR3 reads CASRGGPGELFF. CDR3 in DNA: TGTGCCAGCAGGGGAGGGCCCGGGGAGCTGTTTTTT.

The V call is TRBV6-1, the J call TRBJ1-5; a weak D match, TRBD1 (5 bases). V dropped 3 bases and J dropped 3 bases, with 12 bases sitting between them. The CDR3 is 15 residues long. Germline loops: CDR1 MNHNS, CDR2 SASEGT. CDR3 sequence: CASSDGQGLNQPQHF. Written as DNA, the CDR3 is TGTGCCAGCAGTGATGGGCAGGGCCTCAATCAGCCCCAGCATTTT.

The rearrangement uses TRBV24-1 and TRBJ2-5; D gene uncertain. CDR1 KGHDR and CDR2 SFDVKD come from the germline V gene. V was trimmed by 3 bases and J by 1 base, leaving 5 bases between them. The CDR3 has 13 amino acids. CDR3 nucleotide sequence: TGTGCCACCAGTGATCCCATCCAAGAGACCCAGTACTTC. Its translation: CATSDPIQETQYF.

V usage is TRBV9 and J usage is TRBJ1-2; no reliable D call. Per the germline V gene, CDR1 is SGDLS and CDR2 is YYNGEE. The CDR3 consists of 16 residues. V was trimmed by 0 bases and J by 8 bases, leaving 20 bases between them. CDR3 sequence: CASSVEIRPEMGGYTF. CDR3 nucleotides: TGTGCCAGCAGCGTAGAAATCCGACCAGAGATGGGGGGCTACACCTTC.

The chain is built from TRBV19 and TRBJ2-1; maybe TRBD1 (5 bases). With 6 bases removed from V and 2 bases from J, the gap between germline ends came to 8 bases. The CDR3 is 13 amino acids. Germline V CDR1 and CDR2: LNHDA, SQIVND (reference sequence). Here the CDR3 DNA reads TGTGCCAGTAGGGGGCTAGCCTACAATGAGCAGTTCTTC. This codes for CASRGLAYNEQFF.

This chain uses TRBV7-2 with TRBJ2-3, with TRBD2 identical over 7 bases. The CDR3 runs to 15 residues. V lost 7 bases and J lost 0; bases outside the gene matches: 7. CDR1 and CDR2 from the germline V gene are SGHTA and FQGNSA. The CDR3 coding sequence is TGTGCCAGCACCCCGGGACTACCAAGCACAGATACGCAGTATTTT. Translated, it gives CASTPGLPSTDTQYF.

Comments on this clone: One end of the junction does not line up with germline, which may come from a read error. The rearrangement uses TRBV5-4 and TRBJ2-2; TRBD2 agrees at 9 bases. The CDR3 runs to 13 residues. Germline assignment: CDR1 SGHNT and CDR2 YYREEE (reference sequence). CDR3 DNA sequence: TGTGCCAGCAGCTTGGTGGCTAGCGGGAAGCTGTTTTTT. This codes for CASSLVASGKLFF.

The rearrangement links TRBV7-3 to TRBJ2-2; TRBD2 aligns across 7 bases. The CDR3 has 15 residues. Germline trimming cut 3 bases from V and 2 bases from J; bases unmatched to any gene: 3. CDR1 is SGHTA and CDR2 is FQGTGA in the germline V gene. CDR3 in amino acids: CASSFASGNTGELFF. The DNA of the CDR3 is TGTGCCAGCAGCTTTGCTAGCGGCAACACCGGGGAGCTGTTTTTT.

The V gene is TRBV11-1, the J gene TRBJ2-7; TRBD2 might be the D (5 bases). V was trimmed by 4 bases and J by 3 bases, leaving 10 bases between them. CDR1 and CDR2 (germline): SGHAT, FQDESV (reference sequence). This CDR3 has 13 amino acids. CDR3 loop: CASSYLGDYEQYF. For the CDR3, the DNA is TGTGCCAGCAGCTATTTGGGAGACTACGAGCAGTACTTC.

The V and J genes are TRBV2 and TRBJ1-1; the match to TRBD1 covers 7 bases. V lost 8 bases to trimming and J lost 1 base; unmatched junction nucleotides: 4. The CDR3 has 13 amino acids. Germline CDR1 and CDR2: SNHLY and FYNNEI. The CDR3 DNA is TGTGCCAGCCAAGGGGACAGGAACACTGAAGCTTTCTTT. Protein sequence: CASQGDRNTEAFF.

The CDR3 DNA reads as TGTGCCACCAGCAGAGGGGAGGGGGATGAGCAGTTCTTC. It specifies CATSRGEGDEQFF. The V gene is TRBV15, the J gene TRBJ2-1; TRBD2 is a possible D gene (7 bases). The CDR3 is 13 residues long. Deletions cut 1 base from V and 8 bases from J, with 9 bases between. Germline CDR1 LNHNV, CDR2 YYDKDF (reference sequence).

This chain links TRBV15 with TRBJ1-1; 9 bases align to TRBD1. The germline CDR1 and CDR2 sequences are LNHNV and YYDKDF (reference sequence). Trimming took 4 bases from V and 5 from J; bases not matched to a gene: 14. The CDR3 covers 17 residues. Here the CDR3 DNA reads TGTGCCACCAGCACGCGGACAGGGGCCCTTAGGTGGACTGAAGCTTTCTTT. Its translation is CATSTRTGALRWTEAFF. The whole variable domain, remainder taken from reference TRBV15 and TRBJ1-1, is DAMVIQNPRYQVTQFGKPVTLSCSQTLNHNVMYWYQQKSSQAPKLLFHYYDKDFNNEADTPDNFQSRRPNTSFCFLDIRSPGLGDTAMYLCATSTRTGALRWTEAFFGQGTRLTVV.